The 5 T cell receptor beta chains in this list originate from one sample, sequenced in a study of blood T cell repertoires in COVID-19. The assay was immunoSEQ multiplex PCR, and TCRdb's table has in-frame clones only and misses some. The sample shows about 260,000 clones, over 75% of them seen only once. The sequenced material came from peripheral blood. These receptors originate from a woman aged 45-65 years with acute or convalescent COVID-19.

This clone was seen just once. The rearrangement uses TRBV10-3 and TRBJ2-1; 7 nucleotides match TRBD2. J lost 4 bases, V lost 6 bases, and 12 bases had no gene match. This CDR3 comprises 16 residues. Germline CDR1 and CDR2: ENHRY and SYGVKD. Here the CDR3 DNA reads TGTGCCATCAGCCAATTGGGCGGGAGACGGTACAATGAGCAGTTCTTC. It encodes CAISQLGGRRYNEQFF.

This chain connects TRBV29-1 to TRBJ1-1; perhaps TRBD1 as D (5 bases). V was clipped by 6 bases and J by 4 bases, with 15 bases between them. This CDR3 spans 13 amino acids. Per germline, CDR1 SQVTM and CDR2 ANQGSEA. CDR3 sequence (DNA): TGCAGCGTAACTGACAGTTCCCTCACTGAAGCTTTCTTT. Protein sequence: CSVTDSSLTEAFF.

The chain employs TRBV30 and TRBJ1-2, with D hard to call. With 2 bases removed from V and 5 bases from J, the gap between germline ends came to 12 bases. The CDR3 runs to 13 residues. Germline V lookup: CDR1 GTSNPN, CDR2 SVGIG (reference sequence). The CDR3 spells CAWSPPGRYGYTF. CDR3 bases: TGTGCCTGGAGTCCCCCGGGGAGATATGGCTACACCTTC.

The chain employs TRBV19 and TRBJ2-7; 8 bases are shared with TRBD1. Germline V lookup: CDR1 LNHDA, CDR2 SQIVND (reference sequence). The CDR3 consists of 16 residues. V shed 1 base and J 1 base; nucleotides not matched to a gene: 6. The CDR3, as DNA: TGTGCCAGTAGTATAGTAGGAGACAGGGGTTCCTACGAGCAGTACTTC. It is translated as CASSIVGDRGSYEQYF.

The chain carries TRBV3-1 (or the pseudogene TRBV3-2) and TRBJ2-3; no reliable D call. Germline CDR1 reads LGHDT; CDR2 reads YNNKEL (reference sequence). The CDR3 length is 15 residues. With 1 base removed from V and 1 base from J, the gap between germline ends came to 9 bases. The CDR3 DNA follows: TGTGCCAGCAGCCAAGGATTTTCAGGCACAGATACGCAGTATTTT. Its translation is CASSQGFSGTDTQYF.